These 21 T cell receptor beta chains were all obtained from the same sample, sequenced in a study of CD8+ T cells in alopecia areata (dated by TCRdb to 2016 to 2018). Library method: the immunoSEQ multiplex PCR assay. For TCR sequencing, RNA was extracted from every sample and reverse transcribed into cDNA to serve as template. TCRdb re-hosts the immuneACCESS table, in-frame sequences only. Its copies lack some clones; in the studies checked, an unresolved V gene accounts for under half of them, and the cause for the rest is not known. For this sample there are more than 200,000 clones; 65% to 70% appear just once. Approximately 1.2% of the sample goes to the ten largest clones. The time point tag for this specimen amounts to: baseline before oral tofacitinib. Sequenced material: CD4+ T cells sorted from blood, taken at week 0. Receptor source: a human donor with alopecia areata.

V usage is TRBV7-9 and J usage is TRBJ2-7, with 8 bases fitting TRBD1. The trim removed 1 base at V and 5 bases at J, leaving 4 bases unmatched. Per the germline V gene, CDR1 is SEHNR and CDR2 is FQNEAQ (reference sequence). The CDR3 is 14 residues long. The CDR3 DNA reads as TGTGCCAGCAGCTTAGGGACAGGGCGCGACGAGCAGTACTTC. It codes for CASSLGTGRDEQYF.

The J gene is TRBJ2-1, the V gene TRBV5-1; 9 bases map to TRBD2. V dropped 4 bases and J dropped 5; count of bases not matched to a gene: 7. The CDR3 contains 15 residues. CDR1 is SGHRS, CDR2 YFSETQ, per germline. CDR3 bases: TGCGCCAGCAGCCCCGGGGTAGCGGGGGACAATGAGCAGTTCTTC. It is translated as CASSPGVAGDNEQFF.

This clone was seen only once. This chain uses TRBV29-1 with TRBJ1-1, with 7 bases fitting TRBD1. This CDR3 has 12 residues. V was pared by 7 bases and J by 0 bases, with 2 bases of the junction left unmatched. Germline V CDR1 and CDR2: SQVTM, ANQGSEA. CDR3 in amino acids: CSAGQMNTEAFF. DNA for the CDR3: TGCAGCGCGGGACAGATGAACACTGAAGCTTTCTTT.

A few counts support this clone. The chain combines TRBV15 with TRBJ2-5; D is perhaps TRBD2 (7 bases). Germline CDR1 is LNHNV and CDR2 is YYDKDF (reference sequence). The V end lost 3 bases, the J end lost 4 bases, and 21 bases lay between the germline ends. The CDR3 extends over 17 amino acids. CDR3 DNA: TGTGCCACCAGCAGTCATCTGGGGGGGGCGGAATTAGAGACCCAGTACTTC. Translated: CATSSHLGGAELETQYF.

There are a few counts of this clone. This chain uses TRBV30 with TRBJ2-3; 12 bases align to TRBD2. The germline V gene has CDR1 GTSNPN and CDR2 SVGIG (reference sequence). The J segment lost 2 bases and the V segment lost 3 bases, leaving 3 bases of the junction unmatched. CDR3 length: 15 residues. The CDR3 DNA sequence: TGTGCCTGGAGCGCTAGCGGGGGGGCCACAGATACGCAGTATTTT. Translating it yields CAWSASGGATDTQYF.

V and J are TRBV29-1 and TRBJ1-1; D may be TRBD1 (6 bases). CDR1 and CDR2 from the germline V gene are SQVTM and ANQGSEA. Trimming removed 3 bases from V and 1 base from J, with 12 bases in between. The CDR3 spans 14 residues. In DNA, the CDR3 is TGCAGCGTTGATCCCCTCAGGGGGAACACTGAAGCTTTCTTT. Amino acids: CSVDPLRGNTEAFF.

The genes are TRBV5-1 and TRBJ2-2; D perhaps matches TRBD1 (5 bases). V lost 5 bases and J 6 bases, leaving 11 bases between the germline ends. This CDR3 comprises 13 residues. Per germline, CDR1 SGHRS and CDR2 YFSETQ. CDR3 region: CASRDTGAGELFF. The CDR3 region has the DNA TGCGCCAGCAGGGACACAGGAGCCGGGGAGCTGTTTTTT.

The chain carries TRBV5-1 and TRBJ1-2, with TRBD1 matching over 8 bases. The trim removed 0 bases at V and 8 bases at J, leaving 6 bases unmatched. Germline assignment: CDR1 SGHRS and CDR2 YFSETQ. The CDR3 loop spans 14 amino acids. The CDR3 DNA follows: TGCGCCAGCAGCTTGGCGGGACAGGCGGTGGGCTACACCTTC. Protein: CASSLAGQAVGYTF. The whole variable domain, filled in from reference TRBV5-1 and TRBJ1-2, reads KAGVTQTPRYLIKTRGQQVTLSCSPISGHRSVSWYQQTPGQGLQFLFEYFSETQRNKGNFPGRFSGRQFSNSRSEMNVSTLELGDSALYLCASSLAGQAVGYTFGSGTRLTVV.

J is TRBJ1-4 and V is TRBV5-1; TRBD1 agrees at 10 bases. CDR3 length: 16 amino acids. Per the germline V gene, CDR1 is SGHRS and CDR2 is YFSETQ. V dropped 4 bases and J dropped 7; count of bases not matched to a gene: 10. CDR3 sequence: CASSPGQGGAVEKLFF. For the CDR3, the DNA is TGCGCCAGCAGCCCCGGACAGGGGGGAGCGGTTGAAAAACTGTTTTTT.

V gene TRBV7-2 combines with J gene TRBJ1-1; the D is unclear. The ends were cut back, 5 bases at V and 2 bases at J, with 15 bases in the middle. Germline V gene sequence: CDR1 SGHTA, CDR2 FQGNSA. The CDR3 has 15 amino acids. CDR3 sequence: CASSQDDWPNTEAFF. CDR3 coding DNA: TGTGCCAGCAGCCAAGACGACTGGCCCAACACTGAAGCTTTCTTT.

The CDR3 DNA reads as TGTGCCAGCAGCGGTCCCAGAGGGGACGGCTACACCTTC. It translates to CASSGPRGDGYTF. The rearrangement links TRBV9 to TRBJ1-2; perhaps TRBD1 as D (5 bases). Germline-derived CDR1 and CDR2 are SGDLS and YYNGEE. Trimming took off 3 bases at V and 8 bases at J, with 14 bases between the two ends. The CDR3 has 13 residues. The entire variable domain, with the rest obtained from reference TRBV9 and TRBJ1-2, is as follows: DSGVTQTPKHLITATGQRVTLRCSPRSGDLSVYWYQQSLDQGLQFLIQYYNGEERAKGNILERFSAQQFPDLHSELNLSSLELGDSALYFCASSGPRGDGYTFGSGTRLTVV.

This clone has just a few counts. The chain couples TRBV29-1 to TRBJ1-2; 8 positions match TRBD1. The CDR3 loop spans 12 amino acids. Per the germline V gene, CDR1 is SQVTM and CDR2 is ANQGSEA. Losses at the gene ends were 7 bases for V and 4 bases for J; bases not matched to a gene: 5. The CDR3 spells CSGRTGSYGYTF. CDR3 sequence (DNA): TGCAGCGGCAGGACAGGGTCCTATGGCTACACCTTC.

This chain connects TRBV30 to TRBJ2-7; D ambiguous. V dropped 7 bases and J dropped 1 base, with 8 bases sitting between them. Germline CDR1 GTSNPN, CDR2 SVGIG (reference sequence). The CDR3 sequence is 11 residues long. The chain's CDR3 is CAFAPSYEQYF. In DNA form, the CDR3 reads TGTGCCTTCGCACCTTCCTACGAGCAGTACTTC.

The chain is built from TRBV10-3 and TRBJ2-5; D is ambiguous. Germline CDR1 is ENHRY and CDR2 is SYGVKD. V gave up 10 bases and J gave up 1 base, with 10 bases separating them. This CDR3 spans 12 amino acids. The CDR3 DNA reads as TGTGCCACTACTGCCGGCCAAGAGACCCAGTACTTC. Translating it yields CATTAGQETQYF.

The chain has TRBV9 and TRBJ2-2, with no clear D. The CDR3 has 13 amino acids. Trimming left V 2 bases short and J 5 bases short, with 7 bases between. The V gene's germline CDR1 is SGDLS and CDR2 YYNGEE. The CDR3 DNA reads TGTGCCAGCAGCGTCTCTCAGACCGGGGAGCTGTTTTTT. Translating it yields CASSVSQTGELFF.

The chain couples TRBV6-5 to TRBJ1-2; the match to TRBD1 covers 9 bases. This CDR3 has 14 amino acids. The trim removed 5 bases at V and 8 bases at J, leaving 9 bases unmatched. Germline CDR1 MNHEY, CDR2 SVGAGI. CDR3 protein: CASSAGQGTRGYTF. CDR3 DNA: TGTGCCAGCAGTGCAGGACAGGGGACGCGAGGCTACACCTTC.

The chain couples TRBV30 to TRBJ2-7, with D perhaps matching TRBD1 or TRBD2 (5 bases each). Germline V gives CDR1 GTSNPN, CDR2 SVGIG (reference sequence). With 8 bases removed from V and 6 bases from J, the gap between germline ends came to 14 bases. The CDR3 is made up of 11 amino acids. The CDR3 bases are TGTGCCCACTCGGGGCTCAGCGAGCAGTACTTC. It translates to CAHSGLSEQYF.

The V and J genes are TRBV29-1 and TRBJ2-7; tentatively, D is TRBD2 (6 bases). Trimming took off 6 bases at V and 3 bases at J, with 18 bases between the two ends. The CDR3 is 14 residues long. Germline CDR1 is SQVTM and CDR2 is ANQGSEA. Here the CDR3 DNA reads TGCAGCGTGGTCGGGGGATCAACTCACTACGAGCAGTACTTC. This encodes CSVVGGSTHYEQYF.

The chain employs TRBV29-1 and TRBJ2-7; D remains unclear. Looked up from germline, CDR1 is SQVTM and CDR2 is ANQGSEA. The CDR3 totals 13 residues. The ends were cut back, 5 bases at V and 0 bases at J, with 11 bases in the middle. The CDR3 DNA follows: TGCAGCGTTATGACCCGCAGCTCCTACGAGCAGTACTTC. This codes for CSVMTRSSYEQYF.

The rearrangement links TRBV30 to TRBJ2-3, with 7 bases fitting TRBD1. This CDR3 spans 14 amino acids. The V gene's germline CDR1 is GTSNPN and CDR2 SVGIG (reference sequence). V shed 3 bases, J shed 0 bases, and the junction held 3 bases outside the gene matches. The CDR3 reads CAWRTGDSTDTQYF. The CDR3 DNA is TGTGCCTGGAGAACAGGGGATAGCACAGATACGCAGTATTTT.

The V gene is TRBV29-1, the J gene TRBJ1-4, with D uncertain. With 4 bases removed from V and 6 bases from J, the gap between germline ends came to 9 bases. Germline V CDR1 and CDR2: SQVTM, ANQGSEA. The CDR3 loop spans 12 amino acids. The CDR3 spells CSVGIGYEKLFF. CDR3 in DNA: TGCAGCGTTGGAATTGGTTATGAAAAACTGTTTTTT.